The 23 T cell receptor beta chains below all came from one sample that was sequenced in a study of immune heterogeneity within non-small cell lung tumors. Bulk tumor genomic DNA was the template, and each sample received around 650 ng. Spaced far apart, several biopsies were taken from each primary tumor during surgery. Their non-small cell lung cancer was newly diagnosed and untreated, and the patients underwent curative surgery. A first 10-cycle multiplex round used 32 V-gene and 13 J-gene primers on TCR beta CDR3. TCRdb called the multiplex PCR reads again in MiXCR, with one record for every CDR3 protein. The repertoire holds 10,000 to 15,000 distinct CDR3 sequences, with about 23% as singletons. The sequencing input was lung tumor tissue. Receptors were obtained from a man in his forties or fifties with non-small cell lung cancer.

About this clonotype itself: Being one base from a much bigger clone, this may be a read error. V gene TRBV6-1 combines with J gene TRBJ1-1; unclear D gene. The length of the CDR3 is 13 residues. The germline CDR1 and CDR2 sequences are MNHNS and SASEGT. Trimming removed 1 base from V and 0 bases from J, with 3 bases in between. For the CDR3, the DNA is TGTGCCAGCAGTGAAGTCTTGAACACTGAAGCTTTCTTT. Translation: CASSEVLNTEAFF.

This clonotype was counted ten times or more. This chain links TRBV10-3 with TRBJ2-2; 7 nucleotides align to TRBD2. From germline, CDR1 is ENHRY and CDR2 SYGVKD. The CDR3 spans 15 residues. V was clipped by 7 bases and J by 3 bases; unmatched bases: 8. This CDR3 is CAITIGLEDTGELFF. Written as DNA, the CDR3 is TGTGCCATCACTATCGGACTAGAGGACACCGGGGAGCTGTTTTTT.

This clonotype was counted at least ten times. V is TRBV6-1 and J is TRBJ2-6; D is possibly TRBD1 (6 bases). Germline V gene data show CDR1 as MNHNS and CDR2 as SASEGT. The CDR3 contains 16 residues. The germline V and J ends were trimmed by 5 bases and 1 base, with 12 bases remaining between them. As DNA, the CDR3 is TGTGCCAGCAGTTCCCCCCAGGGGTCTGGGGCCAACGTCCTGACTTTC. This gives the protein CASSSPQGSGANVLTF.

This clonotype was counted ten times or more. CDR3 coding DNA: TGTGCCAGCAGCTCCCAAGACAGCTATGGCTACACCTTC. Residues: CASSSQDSYGYTF. The chain joins TRBV5-6 to TRBJ1-2; TRBD1 might be the D (5 bases). Germline V gene lookup returns CDR1 SGHDT and CDR2 YYEEEE. Trimming removed 3 bases from V and 4 bases from J, with 10 bases in between. The CDR3 covers 13 residues.

This clonotype was detected ten times or more. The chain links TRBV20-1 to TRBJ2-6, with a possible D match to TRBD1 (5 bases). The germline CDR1 and CDR2 sequences are DFQATT and SNEGSKA (reference sequence). The CDR3 loop spans 17 amino acids. The V end lost 3 bases, the J end lost 0 bases, and 15 bases lay between the germline ends. CDR3 DNA: TGCAGTGCTAGGGGGATAGGGGCGACCTCTGGGGCCAACGTCCTGACTTTC. It codes for CSARGIGATSGANVLTF.

This clonotype showed up just once. A much larger clonotype is one base distant, so this may be a read error. CDR3 nucleotides: TGCAGTGCTAGTGGGACTAGCGTGAGGGGGTTGAGGGTCAATGAGCAGTTCTTC. It translates to CSASGTSVRGLRVNEQFF. The V gene is TRBV20-1, the J gene TRBJ2-1; 10 positions agree with TRBD2. The CDR3 is made up of 18 amino acids. Trimming cost V 3 bases and J 6 bases; bases outside gene matches: 17. Germline V gives CDR1 DFQATT, CDR2 SNEGSKA (reference sequence).

Many counts were recorded for this clonotype. The CDR3 here is CATSRGDRGLYGYTF. The DNA for the CDR3 is TGTGCCACCAGCAGAGGGGACAGGGGCCTCTATGGCTACACCTTC. The chain employs TRBV15 and TRBJ1-2, with TRBD1 identical over 10 bases. V lost 1 base to trimming and J lost 4 bases; unmatched junction nucleotides: 3. CDR3 size: 15 residues. Germline V gene lookup returns CDR1 LNHNV and CDR2 YYDKDF (reference sequence).

A remark on this clonotype: Germline and junction disagree at one end, which may indicate a read error. The chain links TRBV30 to TRBJ2-2; a weak D match, TRBD1 (6 bases). Per germline, CDR1 GTSNPN and CDR2 SVGIG (reference sequence). This CDR3 contains 15 residues. DNA for the CDR3: TGTGCCTGGAGTGCGCAGGGGCAGGACACCGGGGAGCTGTCTTTT. Protein product: CAWSAQGQDTGELSF.

This clonotype was picked up many times. The rearrangement joins TRBV12-3 or TRBV12-4 to TRBJ1-1; the match to TRBD1 covers 12 bases. The J segment lost 6 bases and the V segment lost 4 bases, leaving 6 bases of the junction unmatched. CDR3 length: 15 residues. The CDR3, as DNA: TGTGCCAGCAGTTGGGGGACAGGGGGCAGTTCTGAAGCTTTCTTT. Its translation: CASSWGTGGSSEAFF.

Points on this clonotype: With a much larger clone just one base away, this may be a read error. The chain joins TRBV19 to TRBJ2-1, with D hard to call. The CDR3 sequence is 14 residues long. Germline assignment: CDR1 LNHDA and CDR2 SQIVND (reference sequence). The CDR3 reads CASSIHSAEDEHFF. The CDR3 nucleotides are TGTGCCAGTAGTATTCACAGCGCCGAGGATGAGCATTTCTTC.

In its sample, this clonotype was seen a few times. CDR3 nucleotide sequence: TGTGCCATCAGTGTAACCGGGAACACTGAAGCTTTCTTT. Translated, it gives CAISVTGNTEAFF. The chain combines TRBV10-3 with TRBJ1-1; D remains unclear. Trimming shortened V by 4 bases and J by 1 base, and 7 bases separated the two germline ends. The germline V gene has CDR1 ENHRY and CDR2 SYGVKD. This CDR3 contains 13 residues.

Worth noting for this clonotype: A much larger clone sits a single nucleotide away, making a read error possible. The chain has TRBV5-1 and TRBJ2-1; TRBD1 matches at 8 bases. In germline, CDR1 is SGHRS, CDR2 YFSETQ. V was pared by 0 bases and J by 2 bases, with 4 bases of the junction left unmatched. The CDR3 covers 16 residues. The CDR3 DNA is TGCGCCAGCAGCTTGGGTAGGACAGGGCCCTACAATGAGCAGTTCTTC. Protein: CASSLGRTGPYNEQFF.

A single count supports this clonotype. This may be a read error, as it is one base from a much larger clone. The chain joins TRBV20-1 to TRBJ2-1; D ambiguous. Germline assignment: CDR1 DFQATT and CDR2 SNEGSKA (reference sequence). This CDR3 is built from 16 residues. The CDR3 protein is CSARPKTVSWVNEHFF. CDR3 coding DNA: TGCAGTGCTAGACCTAAGACTGTTAGTTGGGTCAATGAGCACTTCTTC.

A remark on this clonotype: A much larger clone lies a single base off, so this may be a read error. V gene TRBV5-1 combines with J gene TRBJ2-7, with D possibly matching TRBD2 (5 bases). This CDR3 is 14 amino acids long. V gave up 3 bases and J gave up 2 bases, with 12 bases separating them. CDR1 is SGHRS, CDR2 YFSETQ, per germline. As DNA, the CDR3 is TGCGCCAGCAGCTGGACTGACAACCCCTACGAGCAGTACTTC. It is translated as CASSWTDNPYEQYF.

This clonotype was detected ten times or more. This chain connects TRBV11-2 to TRBJ1-6; no reliable D call. The CDR3 is made up of 13 amino acids. Deletions cut 1 base from V and 8 bases from J, with 6 bases between. The germline gives CDR1 SGHAT, CDR2 FQNNGV. CDR3 in DNA: TGTGCCAGCAGCTTAGGCTCGGATTCACCCCTCCACTTT. It encodes CASSLGSDSPLHF.

This clonotype has at least ten counts. This rearrangement joins TRBV20-1 to TRBJ2-7, with 9 nucleotides matching TRBD2. The V segment lost 1 base and the J segment 0 bases; nucleotides outside the gene matches: 13. Per the germline V gene, CDR1 is DFQATT and CDR2 is SNEGSKA (reference sequence). This CDR3 region has 18 residues. In nucleotides, the CDR3 is TGCAGTGCTAGAGGTGAACTAGCGGGTTCCTCTTTCTCCTACGAGCAGTACTTC. Amino acid sequence: CSARGELAGSSFSYEQYF.

Relative to its sample, this clonotype is medium-sized. CDR3 bases: TGTGCCAGTAGTATACTTCACGCGGGGATGAATCAGCCCCAGCATTTT. Protein: CASSILHAGMNQPQHF. This chain joins TRBV19 and TRBJ1-5, with no clear D. Between the trimmed V and J ends, which lost 2 bases and 4 bases, there was a span of 15 bases. This CDR3 is 16 amino acids long. The germline gives CDR1 LNHDA, CDR2 SQIVND (reference sequence).

On this clonotype: One base away lies a much larger clone, so this may be a sequencing read error. The CDR3 DNA follows: TGCGGTGCTAGAGGAGGGGCTAGCGGCTACAATGAGCAGTTCTTC. It encodes CGARGGASGYNEQFF. The V gene is TRBV20-1, the J gene TRBJ2-1, with TRBD2 matching 7 bases. Looked up from germline, CDR1 is DFQATT and CDR2 is SNEGSKA (reference sequence). The CDR3 runs to 15 residues.

For this clonotype: A much larger clone differs from this one at a single base, so this may be a read error. This likely comes from a read error, as the CDR3 has no conserved phenylalanine or tryptophan at its end. The rearrangement joins TRBV28 to TRBJ2-2; 8 bases are shared with TRBD1. The J segment lost 1 base and the V segment lost 6 bases, leaving 7 bases of the junction unmatched. In germline, CDR1 is MDHEN, CDR2 SYDVKM. The CDR3 has 16 residues. The CDR3 DNA follows: TGTGCCAGCAGACGCGACAGGGGAGAGAACACCGGGGAGCTGTTTCTT. Residues: CASRRDRGENTGELFL.

This clonotype was counted between two and nine times. A much larger clone differs from this one at a single base, so this may be a read error. V gene TRBV24-1 combines with J gene TRBJ2-1, with 9 bases identical to TRBD1. The germline CDR1 and CDR2 sequences are KGHDR and SFDVKD. V shed 6 bases and J 12 bases; nucleotides not matched to a gene: 17. The CDR3 loop spans 16 amino acids. In DNA, the CDR3 is TGTGCCACCAGTAACCCAGGGGACAGGGCCGCCCAGGTGCAGTTCTTC. Its protein is CATSNPGDRAAQVQFF.

In this sample, this clonotype turned up many times. The chain employs TRBV20-1 and TRBJ2-1; maybe TRBD1 (6 bases). This CDR3 region has 13 residues. Germline V gives CDR1 DFQATT, CDR2 SNEGSKA (reference sequence). V shed 3 bases and J shed 4 bases, with 10 bases lying between them. The CDR3 region is CSASATGYNEQFF. CDR3 bases: TGCAGTGCTAGTGCGACAGGATACAATGAGCAGTTCTTC.

This clonotype was detected many times. The chain recombines TRBV6-1 with TRBJ1-6; D gene ambiguous. Germline CDR1 and CDR2: MNHNS and SASEGT. This CDR3 comprises 12 residues. V lost 11 bases, J lost 7 bases, and 12 bases lay in between. For the CDR3, the DNA is TGTGCCTGCTGTAGAGGGAATTCACCCCTCCACTTT. Amino acids: CACCRGNSPLHF.

Of note for this clonotype: Sequence at one end of the junction differs from germline and may be a read error. V is TRBV9 and J is TRBJ1-1; possible D gene TRBD1, 5 bases. Germline CDR1 is SGDLS and CDR2 is YYNGEE. This CDR3 comprises 13 residues. CDR3 protein: CANSPGGMAEAFF. DNA for the CDR3: TGTGCCAACAGCCCGGGGGGTATGGCTGAAGCTTTCTTT.